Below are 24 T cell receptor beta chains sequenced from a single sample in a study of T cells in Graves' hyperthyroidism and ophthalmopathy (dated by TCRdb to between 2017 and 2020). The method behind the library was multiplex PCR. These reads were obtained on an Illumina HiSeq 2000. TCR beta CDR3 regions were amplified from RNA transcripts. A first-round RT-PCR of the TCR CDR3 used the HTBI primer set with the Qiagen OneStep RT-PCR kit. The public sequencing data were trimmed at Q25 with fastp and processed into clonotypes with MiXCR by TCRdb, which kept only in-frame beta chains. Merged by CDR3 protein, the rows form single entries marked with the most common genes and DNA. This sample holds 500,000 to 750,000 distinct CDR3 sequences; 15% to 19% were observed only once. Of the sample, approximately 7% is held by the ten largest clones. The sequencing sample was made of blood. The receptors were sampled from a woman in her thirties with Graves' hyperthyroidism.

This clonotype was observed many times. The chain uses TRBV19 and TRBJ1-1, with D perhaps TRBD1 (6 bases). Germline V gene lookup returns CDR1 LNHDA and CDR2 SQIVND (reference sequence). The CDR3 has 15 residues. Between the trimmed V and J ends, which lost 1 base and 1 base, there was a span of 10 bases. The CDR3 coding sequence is TGTGCCAGTAGTATAGGTCGGACAGCGAACACTGAAGCTTTCTTT. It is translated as CASSIGRTANTEAFF. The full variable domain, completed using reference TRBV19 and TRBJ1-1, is DGGITQSPKYLFRKEGQNVTLSCEQNLNHDAMYWYRQDPGQGLRLIYYSQIVNDFQKGDIAEGYSVSREKKESFPLTVTSAQKNPTAFYLCASSIGRTANTEAFFGQGTRLTVV.

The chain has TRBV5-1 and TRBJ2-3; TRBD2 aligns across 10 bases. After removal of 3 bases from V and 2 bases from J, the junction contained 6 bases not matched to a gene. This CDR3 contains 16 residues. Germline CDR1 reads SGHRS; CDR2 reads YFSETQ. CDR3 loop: CASSSGLASITDTQYF. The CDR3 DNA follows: TGCGCCAGCAGCTCGGGACTAGCGTCTATCACAGATACGCAGTATTTT.

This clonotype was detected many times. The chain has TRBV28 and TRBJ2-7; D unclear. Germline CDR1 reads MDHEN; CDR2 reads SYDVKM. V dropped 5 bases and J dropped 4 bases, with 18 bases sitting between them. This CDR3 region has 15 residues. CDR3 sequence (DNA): TGTGCCAGCAGTCGTATCGGGTCCTTGTCATACGAGCAGTACTTC. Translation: CASSRIGSLSYEQYF.

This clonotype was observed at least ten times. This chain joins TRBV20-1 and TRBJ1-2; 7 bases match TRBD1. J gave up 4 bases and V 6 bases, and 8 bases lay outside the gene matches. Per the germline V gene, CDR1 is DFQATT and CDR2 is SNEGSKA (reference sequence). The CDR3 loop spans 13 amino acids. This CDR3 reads CSAEQGIGYGYTF. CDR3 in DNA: TGCAGTGCAGAACAGGGGATCGGCTATGGCTACACCTTC.

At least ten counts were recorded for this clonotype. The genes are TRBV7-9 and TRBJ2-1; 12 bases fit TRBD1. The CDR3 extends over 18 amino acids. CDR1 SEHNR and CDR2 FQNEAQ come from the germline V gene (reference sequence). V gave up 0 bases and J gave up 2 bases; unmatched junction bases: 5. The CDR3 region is CASSLAGTGGAAYNEQFF. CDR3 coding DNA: TGTGCCAGCAGCTTAGCCGGGACAGGGGGCGCAGCCTACAATGAGCAGTTCTTC.

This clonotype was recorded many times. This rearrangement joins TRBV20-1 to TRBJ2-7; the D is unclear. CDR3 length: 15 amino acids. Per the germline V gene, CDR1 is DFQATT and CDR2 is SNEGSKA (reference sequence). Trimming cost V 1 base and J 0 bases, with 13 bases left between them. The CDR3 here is CSARGEDPSSYEQYF. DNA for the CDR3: TGCAGTGCTAGAGGTGAGGATCCGAGCTCCTACGAGCAGTACTTC.

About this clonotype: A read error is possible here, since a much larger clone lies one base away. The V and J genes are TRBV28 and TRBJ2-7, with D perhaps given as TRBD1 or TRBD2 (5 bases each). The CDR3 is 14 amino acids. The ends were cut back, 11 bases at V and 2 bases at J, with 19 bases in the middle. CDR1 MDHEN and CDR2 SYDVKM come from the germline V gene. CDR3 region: CASYPGTDPYEQYF. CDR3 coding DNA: TGTGCCTCCTACCCCGGGACCGACCCCTACGAGCAGTACTTC.

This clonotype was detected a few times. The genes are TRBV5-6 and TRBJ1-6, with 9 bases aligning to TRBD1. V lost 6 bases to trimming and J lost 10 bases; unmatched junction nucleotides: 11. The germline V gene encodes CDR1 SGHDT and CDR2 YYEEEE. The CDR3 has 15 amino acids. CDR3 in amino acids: CASNYRDRVNSPLHF. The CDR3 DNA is TGTGCCAGCAATTACCGGGACAGGGTAAACTCACCCCTCCACTTT.

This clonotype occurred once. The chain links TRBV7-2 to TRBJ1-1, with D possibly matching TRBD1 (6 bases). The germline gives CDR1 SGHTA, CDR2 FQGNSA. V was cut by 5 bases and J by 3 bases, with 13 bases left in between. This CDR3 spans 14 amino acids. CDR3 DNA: TGTGCCAGCAGCACGTGGGGGGCTGACACTGAAGCTTTCTTT. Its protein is CASSTWGADTEAFF.

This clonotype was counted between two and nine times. CDR3 amino acids: CASRDRSSTDTQYF. DNA for the CDR3: TGTGCCAGCCGAGACAGGTCTAGCACAGATACGCAGTATTTT. The chain joins TRBV5-4 to TRBJ2-3, with D perhaps TRBD1 (6 bases). The CDR3 runs 14 residues. V lost 7 bases to trimming and J lost 0 bases, with 12 bases between them. Germline V gives CDR1 SGHNT, CDR2 YYREEE (reference sequence).

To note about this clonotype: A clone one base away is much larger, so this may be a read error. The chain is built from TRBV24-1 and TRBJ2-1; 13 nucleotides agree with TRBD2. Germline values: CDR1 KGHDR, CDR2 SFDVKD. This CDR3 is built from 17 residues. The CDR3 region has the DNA TGTGTCACCTCCGGACTAGCGGGAGTACCTTCCTACAATGAGCAGTTCTTC. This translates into CVTSGLAGVPSYNEQFF.

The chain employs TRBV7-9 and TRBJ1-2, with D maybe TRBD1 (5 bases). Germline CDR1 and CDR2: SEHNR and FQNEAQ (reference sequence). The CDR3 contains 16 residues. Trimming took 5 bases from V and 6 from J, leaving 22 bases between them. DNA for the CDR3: TGTGCCAGCAGCAAAGGAGGTGGGGCCGCAAGCAATGGCTACACCTTC. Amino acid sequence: CASSKGGGAASNGYTF.

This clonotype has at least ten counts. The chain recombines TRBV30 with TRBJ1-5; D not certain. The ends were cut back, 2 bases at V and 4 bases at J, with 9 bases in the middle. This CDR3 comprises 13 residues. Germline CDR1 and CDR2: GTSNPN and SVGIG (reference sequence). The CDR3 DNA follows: TGTGCCTGGAGTCCGGGAGCTAATCAGCCCCAGCATTTT. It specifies CAWSPGANQPQHF.

The CDR3 coding sequence is TGTGCCAGCTCACCAGAGGGGGGCGCGGGCTATGGCTACACCTTC. Its translation: CASSPEGGAGYGYTF. The chain employs TRBV18 and TRBJ1-2; perhaps TRBD1 as D (6 bases). The germline V gene has CDR1 KGHSH and CDR2 LQKENI. The CDR3 is 15 residues long. The V end lost 2 bases, the J end lost 4 bases, and 14 bases lay between the germline ends.

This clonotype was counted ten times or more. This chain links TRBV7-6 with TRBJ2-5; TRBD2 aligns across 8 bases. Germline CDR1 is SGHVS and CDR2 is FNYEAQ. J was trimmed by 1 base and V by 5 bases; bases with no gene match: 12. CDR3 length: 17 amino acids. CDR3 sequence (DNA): TGTGCCAGCAGCCTGAAGTCGGGACTAGGCGGCCAAGAGACCCAGTACTTC. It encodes CASSLKSGLGGQETQYF.

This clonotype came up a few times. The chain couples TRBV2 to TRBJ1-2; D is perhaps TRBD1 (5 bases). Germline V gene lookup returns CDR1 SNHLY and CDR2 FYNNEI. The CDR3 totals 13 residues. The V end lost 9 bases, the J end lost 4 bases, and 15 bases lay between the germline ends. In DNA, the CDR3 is TGTGCCAGTAGGAGCACAGGCTTCTATGGCTACACCTTC. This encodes CASRSTGFYGYTF. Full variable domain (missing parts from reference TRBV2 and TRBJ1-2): EPEVTQTPSHQVTQMGQEVILRCVPISNHLYFYWYRQILGQKVEFLVSFYNNEISEKSEIFDDQFSVERPDGSNFTLKIRSTKLEDSAMYFCASRSTGFYGYTFGSGTRLTVV.

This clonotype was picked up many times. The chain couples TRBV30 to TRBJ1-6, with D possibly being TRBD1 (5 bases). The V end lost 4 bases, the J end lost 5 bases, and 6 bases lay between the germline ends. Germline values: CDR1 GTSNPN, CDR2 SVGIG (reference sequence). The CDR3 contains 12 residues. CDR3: CAWTGNNSPLHF. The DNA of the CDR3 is TGTGCCTGGACAGGGAATAATTCACCCCTCCACTTT.

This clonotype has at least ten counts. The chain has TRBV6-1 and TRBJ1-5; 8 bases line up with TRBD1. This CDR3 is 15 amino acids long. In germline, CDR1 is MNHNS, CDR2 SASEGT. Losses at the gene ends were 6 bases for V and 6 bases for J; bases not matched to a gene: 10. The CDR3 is CASRPWTGSTQPQHF. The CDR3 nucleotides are TGTGCCAGCAGACCCTGGACAGGGAGTACTCAGCCCCAGCATTTT.

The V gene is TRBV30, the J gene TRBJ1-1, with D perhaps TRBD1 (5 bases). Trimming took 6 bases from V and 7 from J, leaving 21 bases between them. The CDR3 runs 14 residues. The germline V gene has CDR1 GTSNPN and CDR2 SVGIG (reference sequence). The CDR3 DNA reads TGTGCCTGTCAAGTCGGGGCGGAGTACAATGAAGCTTTCTTT. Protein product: CACQVGAEYNEAFF.

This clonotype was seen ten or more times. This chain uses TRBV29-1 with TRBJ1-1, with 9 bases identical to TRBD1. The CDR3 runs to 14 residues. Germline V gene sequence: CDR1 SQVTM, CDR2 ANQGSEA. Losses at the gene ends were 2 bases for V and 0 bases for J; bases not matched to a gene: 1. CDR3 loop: CSVERDRVNTEAFF. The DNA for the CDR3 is TGCAGCGTTGAAAGGGACAGGGTGAACACTGAAGCTTTCTTT.

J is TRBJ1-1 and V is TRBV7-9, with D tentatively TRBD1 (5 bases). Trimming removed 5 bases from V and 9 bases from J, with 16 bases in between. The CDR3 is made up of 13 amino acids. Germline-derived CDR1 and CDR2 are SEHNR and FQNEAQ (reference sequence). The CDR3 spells CASSPRGTVKAFF. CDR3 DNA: TGTGCCAGCAGCCCCCGGGGGACTGTCAAAGCTTTCTTT.

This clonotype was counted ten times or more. CDR3 sequence reads: CASSLATYSGSITGELFF. CDR3 DNA: TGCGCCAGCAGCTTGGCTACCTATAGCGGGAGTATCACCGGGGAGCTGTTTTTT. The rearrangement uses TRBV5-1 and TRBJ2-2; 9 positions agree with TRBD2. The V and J ends lost 0 bases and 4 bases, in that order; junction bases with no gene match: 10. Germline-derived CDR1 and CDR2 are SGHRS and YFSETQ. This CDR3 region has 18 residues.

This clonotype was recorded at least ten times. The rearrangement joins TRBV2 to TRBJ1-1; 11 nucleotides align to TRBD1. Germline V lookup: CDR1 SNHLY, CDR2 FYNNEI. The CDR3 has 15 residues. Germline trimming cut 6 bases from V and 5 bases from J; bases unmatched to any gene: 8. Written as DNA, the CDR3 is TGTGCCAGCAGAGGACAGGGGGCGTTCGGTACTGAAGCTTTCTTT. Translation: CASRGQGAFGTEAFF.

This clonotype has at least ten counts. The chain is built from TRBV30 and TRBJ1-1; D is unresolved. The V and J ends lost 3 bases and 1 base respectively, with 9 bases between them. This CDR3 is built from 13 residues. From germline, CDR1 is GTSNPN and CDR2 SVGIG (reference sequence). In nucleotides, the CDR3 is TGTGCCTGGAGATCCTCCCGGAACACTGAAGCTTTCTTT. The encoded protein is CAWRSSRNTEAFF. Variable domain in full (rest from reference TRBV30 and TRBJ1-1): SQTIHQWPATLVQPVGSPLSLECTVEGTSNPNLYWYRQAAGRGLQLLFYSVGIGQISSEVPQNLSASRPQDRQFILSSKKLLLSDSGFYLCAWRSSRNTEAFFGQGTRLTVV.